A selection of T cell receptor beta chains follows, all from one sample in a study of CD8 T cells in ankylosing spondylitis. In TCRdb, the 5' RACE reads were re-called with MiXCR into one record per CDR3 protein. In the table there are under 200,000 distinct CDR3 sequences, around a tenth of which are singletons. Sequenced sample: blood, either unsorted or a sorted T cell fraction (not recorded which). Receptors originate from a female donor with ankylosing spondylitis or in good health (not recorded which). Both conserved end residues are part of each CDR3. A D gene is named only where the DNA matches it firmly. Size is omitted from some rows. Given values are once, few, many or a class for expanded clones.

j_call d_call clone_size v_call cdr3_aa cdr3_nt
TRBJ2-1 NA NA TRBV28 CASREQGGYNEQFF TGTGCCAGCAGGGAACAAGGAGGCTACAATGAGCAGTTCTTC
TRBJ2-7 TRBD2 many TRBV5-4 CASSLWTSHEQYF TGTGCCAGCAGCCTCTGGACTAGCCACGAGCAGTACTTC
TRBJ2-1 NA few TRBV11-2 CASSETSNEQFF TGTGCCAGCAGCGAGACGTCCAATGAGCAGTTCTTC
TRBJ2-7 NA few TRBV20-1 CSASHRDEQYF TGCAGTGCTAGTCACAGGGACGAGCAGTACTTC
TRBJ2-1 NA many TRBV12-3/TRBV12-4 CASSWTDNEQFF TGTGCCAGCAGCTGGACAGACAATGAGCAGTTCTTC
TRBJ1-5 NA NA TRBV30 CAWSQGQGNQPQHF TGTGCCTGGAGTCAAGGGCAGGGGAATCAGCCCCAGCATTTT
TRBJ2-7 TRBD1 few TRBV6-1 CARGLPGQGYTYEQYF TGTGCCAGGGGCCTCCCGGGACAGGGATATACTTACGAGCAGTACTTC
TRBJ2-1 TRBD1 NA TRBV9 CASSVEGGQNNEQFF TGTGCCAGCAGCGTAGAAGGGGGACAGAACAATGAGCAGTTCTTC
TRBJ2-7 NA many TRBV11-2 CASSSPGAYEQYF TGTGCCAGCAGCTCGCCCGGGGCTTACGAGCAGTACTTC
TRBJ2-5 TRBD1 NA TRBV5-1 CASSLAWTGGWEETQYF TGCGCCAGCAGCTTGGCTTGGACAGGGGGCTGGGAAGAGACCCAGTACTTC
TRBJ2-7 NA few TRBV12-3/TRBV12-4 CASSTPILVLYF TGTGCCAGCAGTACCCCCATTCTTGTTCTGTACTTC
TRBJ2-3 NA few TRBV19 CASSIYGSTDTQYF TGTGCCAGTAGTATTTACGGGAGCACAGATACGCAGTATTTT
TRBJ2-2 NA NA TRBV15 CATSISSGELFF TGTGCCACCAGCATTAGCTCCGGGGAGCTGTTTTTT